This paragraph covers one T cell receptor (beta chain) sequence. CDR1 is ENHRY and CDR2 is SYGVKD in the germline V gene. The J segment lost 3 bases and the V segment lost 0 bases, leaving 2 bases of the junction unmatched. The CDR3 contains 16 residues. The data derive from a study of T cell changes during pregnancy in multiple sclerosis. The protocol was immunoSEQ multiplex PCR, while the TCRdb copy is restricted to in-frame clones and leaves out a portion. The sample includes roughly 93,000 clones, 92% of them seen just once. The sequence was obtained from a female donor in good health, enrolled as a control in a pregnancy study. The specimen comprised peripheral blood, sampled after pregnancy. V usage is TRBV10-3 and J usage is TRBJ2-2, with 9 bases fitting TRBD2. The CDR3 DNA sequence: TGTGCCATCAGTGAGTCGCCTAGCGGGGACACCGGGGAGCTGTTTTTT. Encoded protein: CAISESPSGDTGELFF.